This T cell receptor beta chain was profiled in a study of T cell repertoires in cytomegalovirus infection. In its sample, this clonotype was seen a few times. V was clipped by 5 bases and J by 1 base, with 17 bases between them. The CDR3 is 16 residues long. TCRdb re-called the reads through MiXCR, storing one row per CDR3 protein. The data hold about 360,000 distinct CDR3 sequences, with 15% to 20% observed a single time. The specimen was PBMCs. This chain links TRBV12-3 or TRBV12-4 with TRBJ1-1; perhaps TRBD1 as D (6 bases). The sequence derives from a human donor in good health (CMV status not recorded). Some clones in this sample may be carry-over from other donors' samples. CDR3 in DNA: TGTGCCAGCAGTCCCCCTCACAGGGTCCCGAACACTGAAGCTTTCTTT. The encoded protein is CASSPPHRVPNTEAFF.